This paragraph reports one T cell receptor (beta chain). What it recognizes is unknown. The data are from a study of cytomegalovirus exposure and HLA in healthy donors. Study as a whole: Earlier results showed 90 million to 120 million unique TCR beta sequences derived from about 179 million T cells.

Study-level results: With further analysis later on, most CMV-associated TCR beta chains appeared HLA-restricted. The study reported that TCR beta sequences accurately predicted HLA-A and HLA-B alleles in most subjects.

The PCR was carried out with 60 Vbeta primers and 13 Jbeta primers. Assay: immunoSEQ multiplex PCR; the TCRdb copy retains only in-frame clones and omits some. The repertoire holds roughly 90,000 clones, with about four fifths as singletons. What was sequenced was PBMCs. This clonotype was obtained from a man younger than 40 in good health and CMV-seronegative.

The CDR3 DNA reads TGCGCCAGCAGCCAAGAGTACCGTAAAGGGGGCGCCTTCGGTGGCTACACCTTC. Protein: CASSQEYRKGGAFGGYTF. The gene calls are TRBV4-1 and TRBJ1-2; 7 nucleotides match TRBD1. The CDR3 loop spans 18 amino acids. Trimming took 0 bases from V and 7 from J; bases not matched to a gene: 17. CDR1 and CDR2 (germline): MGHRA, YSYEKL.